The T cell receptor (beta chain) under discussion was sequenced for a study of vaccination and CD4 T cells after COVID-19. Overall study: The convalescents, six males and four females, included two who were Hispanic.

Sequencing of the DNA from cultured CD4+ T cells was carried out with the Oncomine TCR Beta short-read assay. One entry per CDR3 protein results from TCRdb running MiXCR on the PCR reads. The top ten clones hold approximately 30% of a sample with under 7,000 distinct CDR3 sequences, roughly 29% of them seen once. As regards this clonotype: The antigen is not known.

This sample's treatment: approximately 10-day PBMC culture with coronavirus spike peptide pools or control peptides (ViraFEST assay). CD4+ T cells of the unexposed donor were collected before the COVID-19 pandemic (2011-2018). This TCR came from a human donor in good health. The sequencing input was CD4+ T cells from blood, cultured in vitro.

CDR3 sequence: CAWSDGMPSGGAGETQYF. CDR3 sequence (DNA): TGTGCCTGGAGTGACGGGATGCCTAGCGGGGGGGCTGGGGAGACCCAGTACTTC. The rearrangement links TRBV30 to TRBJ2-5, with 12 nucleotides matching TRBD2. CDR3 length: 18 amino acids. V gave up 1 base and J gave up 5 bases; unmatched junction bases: 14. Germline CDR1 reads GTSNPN; CDR2 reads SVGIG (reference sequence).